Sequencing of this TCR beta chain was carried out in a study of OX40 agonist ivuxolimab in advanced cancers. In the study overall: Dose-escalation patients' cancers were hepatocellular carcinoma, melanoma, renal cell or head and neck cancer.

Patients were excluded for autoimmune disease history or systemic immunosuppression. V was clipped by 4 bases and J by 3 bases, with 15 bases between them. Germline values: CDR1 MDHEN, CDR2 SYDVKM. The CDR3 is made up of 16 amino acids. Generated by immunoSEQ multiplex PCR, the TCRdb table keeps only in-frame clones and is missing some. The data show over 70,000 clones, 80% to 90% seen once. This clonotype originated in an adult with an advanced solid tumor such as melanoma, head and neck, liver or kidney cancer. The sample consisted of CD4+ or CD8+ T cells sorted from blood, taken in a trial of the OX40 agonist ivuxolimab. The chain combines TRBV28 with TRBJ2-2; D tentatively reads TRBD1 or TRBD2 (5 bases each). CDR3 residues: CASSSTGQGDTGELFF. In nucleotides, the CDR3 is TGTGCCAGCAGTTCCACCGGGCAGGGAGACACCGGGGAGCTGTTTTTT.